This is a list of T cell receptor beta chains from one sample in a study of T cells in Graves' hyperthyroidism and ophthalmopathy. TCRdb independently ran MiXCR on the multiplex PCR reads; one entry per CDR3 protein. The sample holds some 440,000 distinct CDR3 sequences, 15% to 18% seen once. The sequenced sample was blood. The receptors originated from a woman aged 18-35 years with Graves' hyperthyroidism. Each CDR3 is given without its conserved first and last residue.

v_call	j_call	cdr3_aa
TRBV7-9	TRBJ2-1	ASRRGQDSYNEQF
TRBV25-1	TRBJ2-5	AGSFKAETQY
TRBV7-3	TRBJ2-3	ASSLGGRTDTQY
TRBV30	TRBJ2-3	AWSPSLGADTQY
TRBV6-2/TRBV6-3	TRBJ2-1	ASSYSGIYNEQF
TRBV7-9	TRBJ2-7	ASSPLGQGRPYEQY
TRBV11-2	TRBJ2-7	ASSLDHWRGPLEQY
TRBV7-3	TRBJ1-1	ASSPTGGFTEAF
TRBV11-1	TRBJ2-7	ASSTPGDYEQY
TRBV4-1	TRBJ2-7	ASSHLGRAVYEQY
TRBV5-6	TRBJ1-2	ASSLGDPPLDGYT
TRBV2	TRBJ1-4	ARGDNEKLF
TRBV27	TRBJ1-2	ASSLKPPRQSYGYT
TRBV9	TRBJ2-1	ASSVERGDLDEQF
TRBV6-2/TRBV6-3	TRBJ1-2	ASSYKGRGGYT
TRBV5-1	TRBJ1-5	ASSLAPQGNNQPQH
TRBV7-2	TRBJ2-5	ASSSGQRETQY
TRBV2	TRBJ2-5	ASSGLDRELEETQY
TRBV3-1	TRBJ2-3	ASSQGGYSTDTQY
TRBV11-2	TRBJ1-2	ASSSPRTAANYGYT
TRBV20-1	TRBJ2-7	SASATRGYEQY
TRBV9	TRBJ2-3	ASTVQAGRGDTQY
TRBV4-2	TRBJ2-1	ASSQEAGGYNEQF
TRBV30	TRBJ2-7	ALTTGGYYEQY
TRBV27	TRBJ2-7	ASSFHRGGYEQY
TRBV3-1	TRBJ1-2	ASSQGLANGGYT
TRBV20-1	TRBJ2-1	SAELLRQGGQF
TRBV30	TRBJ2-7	AWSVDSPEQY
TRBV20-1	TRBJ2-1	SARNRVYNEQF
TRBV6-1	TRBJ1-6	ASSLGQGMNSPLH
TRBV12-3/TRBV12-4	TRBJ2-5	ASSSVAQQIETQY
TRBV4-1	TRBJ1-2	ASSQGGTGGIGYT
TRBV24-1	TRBJ1-5	ATSETYSNQPQH
TRBV20-1	TRBJ2-5	SARRTGFVGETQY
TRBV24-1	TRBJ2-5	ATSDSRAGVWETQY
TRBV6-1	TRBJ2-3	ASKSGGPPRDTQY
TRBV10-1	TRBJ1-1	ASSESSAGTEAF
TRBV5-1	TRBJ1-2	ASSFVGSTNYGYT
TRBV4-1	TRBJ1-4	ASSAPGTGRTNEKLF
TRBV7-9	TRBJ2-5	ASSSATETQY
TRBV29-1	TRBJ1-2	SVVAGKDYGYT
TRBV12-3/TRBV12-4	TRBJ2-3	ASSWDSTDTQY
TRBV2	TRBJ1-4	ASRWAGTNEKLL
TRBV18	TRBJ2-3	ASSPQQADYTQY
TRBV28	TRBJ1-1	ASSSDRAGTEAF
TRBV4-1	TRBJ2-7	ASSQGDEGQY
TRBV10-3	TRBJ2-5	AISGLSQETQY
TRBV30	TRBJ2-1	ASSTRLAGNEQF
TRBV6-1	TRBJ2-7	ASIPGQTLSYEQY
TRBV20-1	TRBJ1-3	SGGSGNTIY
TRBV28	TRBJ2-7	ASSLIGGGDYEQY
TRBV6-1	TRBJ1-2	ASSLSPSNYGYT
TRBV6-1	TRBJ1-2	ASSDRAKEGGYT
TRBV5-1	TRBJ2-5	ASSQWDRKETQY
TRBV10-3	TRBJ1-1	AISDLGSNTEAF
TRBV11-2	TRBJ1-2	ASSRSEGGHYGYT
TRBV27	TRBJ2-1	ASTGGAPYNEQF